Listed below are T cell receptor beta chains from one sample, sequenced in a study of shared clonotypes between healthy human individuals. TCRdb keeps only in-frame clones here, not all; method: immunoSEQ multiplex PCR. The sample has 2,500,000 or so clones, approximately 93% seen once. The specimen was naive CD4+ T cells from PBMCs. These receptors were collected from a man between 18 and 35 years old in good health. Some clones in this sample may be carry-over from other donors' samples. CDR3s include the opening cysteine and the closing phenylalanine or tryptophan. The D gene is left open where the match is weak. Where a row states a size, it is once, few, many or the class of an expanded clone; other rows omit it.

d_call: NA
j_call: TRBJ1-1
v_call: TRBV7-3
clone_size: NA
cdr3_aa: CASSLTAETEAFF
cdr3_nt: TGTGCCAGCAGCTTAACGGCGGAGACTGAAGCTTTCTTT

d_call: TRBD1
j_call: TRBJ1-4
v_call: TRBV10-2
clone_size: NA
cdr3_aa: CATSVPGQELFLGEKLFF
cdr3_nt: TGCGCCACTTCAGTACCGGGACAGGAATTGTTTCTGGGCGAAAAACTGTTTTTT

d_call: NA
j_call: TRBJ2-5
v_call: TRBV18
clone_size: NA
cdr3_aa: CASSLGIWETQYF
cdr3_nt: TGTGCCAGCTCACTCGGGATATGGGAGACCCAGTACTTC

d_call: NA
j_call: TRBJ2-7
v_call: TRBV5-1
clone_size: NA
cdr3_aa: CASSPGPPQGQYF
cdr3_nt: TGCGCCAGCAGCCCGGGACCCCCGCAGGGGCAGTACTTC

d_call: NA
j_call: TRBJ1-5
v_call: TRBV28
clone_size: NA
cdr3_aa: CASTTSGGQPQHF
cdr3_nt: TGTGCCAGCACCACCTCGGGGGGTCAACCCCAGCATTTT

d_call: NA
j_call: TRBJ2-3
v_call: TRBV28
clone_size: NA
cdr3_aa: CASSFGTLSSSSTDTQYF
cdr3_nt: TGTGCCAGCAGTTTCGGGACCCTCTCGTCCTCTAGCACAGATACGCAGTATTTT

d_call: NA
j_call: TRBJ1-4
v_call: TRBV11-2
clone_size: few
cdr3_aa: CASSFHEKLFF
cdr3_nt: TGTGCCAGCAGCTTTCATGAAAAACTGTTTTTT

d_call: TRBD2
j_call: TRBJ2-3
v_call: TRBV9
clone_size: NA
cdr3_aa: CASSVGGSTADTQYF
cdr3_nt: TGTGCCAGCAGCGTAGGCGGGAGTACCGCAGATACGCAGTATTTT

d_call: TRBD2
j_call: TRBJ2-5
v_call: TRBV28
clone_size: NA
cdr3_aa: CASSLWGSGRVETQYF
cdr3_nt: TGTGCCAGCAGTTTATGGGGTAGCGGGAGGGTAGAGACCCAGTACTTC

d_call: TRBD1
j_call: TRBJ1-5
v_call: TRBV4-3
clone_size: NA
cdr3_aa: CASSQTDRGQPQHF
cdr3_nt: TGCGCCAGCAGCCAAACCGACAGGGGTCAGCCCCAGCATTTT

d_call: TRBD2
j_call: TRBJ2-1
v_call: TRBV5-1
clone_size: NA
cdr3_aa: CASSPSGASSYNEQFF
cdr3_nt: TGCGCCAGCAGCCCCAGCGGGGCTAGCTCCTACAATGAGCAGTTCTTC

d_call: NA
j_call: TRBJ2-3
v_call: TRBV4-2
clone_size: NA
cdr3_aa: CASSQDVQGGPDTQYF
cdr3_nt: TGTGCCAGCAGCCAAGATGTCCAGGGTGGCCCAGATACGCAGTATTTT

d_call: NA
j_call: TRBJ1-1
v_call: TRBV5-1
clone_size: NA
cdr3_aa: CASSLIAGPNTEAFF
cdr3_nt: TGCGCCAGCAGCTTGATCGCAGGACCAAACACTGAAGCTTTCTTT

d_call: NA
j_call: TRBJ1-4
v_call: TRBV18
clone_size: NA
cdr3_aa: CASSPSGPEKLFF
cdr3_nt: TGTGCCAGCTCACCCTCGGGGCCTGAAAAACTGTTTTTT

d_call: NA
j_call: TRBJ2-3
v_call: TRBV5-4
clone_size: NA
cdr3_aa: CASSLRGAGDTQYF
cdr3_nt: TGTGCCAGCAGCTTGCGAGGGGCAGGGGATACGCAGTATTTT

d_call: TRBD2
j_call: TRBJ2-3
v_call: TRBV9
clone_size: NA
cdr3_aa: CASSVVGGRAADTQYF
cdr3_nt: TGTGCCAGCAGCGTAGTTGGCGGGAGGGCCGCAGATACGCAGTATTTT

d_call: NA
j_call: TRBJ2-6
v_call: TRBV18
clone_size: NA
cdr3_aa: CASSPLAAISGANVLTF
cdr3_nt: TGTGCCAGCTCACCATTGGCAGCGATCTCTGGGGCCAACGTCCTGACTTTC

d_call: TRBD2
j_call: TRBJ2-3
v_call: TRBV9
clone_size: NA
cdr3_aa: CASSVSRLAVTDTQYF
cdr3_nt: TGTGCCAGCAGCGTATCTCGACTAGCGGTTACAGATACGCAGTATTTT

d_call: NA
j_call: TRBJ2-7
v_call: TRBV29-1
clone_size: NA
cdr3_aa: CSVLGGQYEQYF
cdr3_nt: TGCAGCGTCTTGGGGGGGCAATACGAGCAGTACTTC